These 21 T cell receptor beta chains came from one sample sequenced in a study of cytomegalovirus exposure and HLA in healthy donors. Use of 60 Vbeta and 13 Jbeta primers characterized the PCR. The table came from immunoSEQ multiplex PCR; TCRdb's copy has only in-frame clones and leaves some out. Of some 120,000 clones in the sample, 60% to 85% were seen once. The sample consisted of PBMCs. These TCRs come from a female donor in good health and CMV-seronegative.

V gene TRBV2 combines with J gene TRBJ2-3; D perhaps matches TRBD1 (5 bases). Germline CDR1 is SNHLY and CDR2 is FYNNEI. V lost 8 bases and J lost 6, with 15 bases in between. The CDR3 spans 13 residues. The DNA of the CDR3 is TGTGCCAGCGGTAGGGTCAGGGCGGATACGCAGTATTTT. It codes for CASGRVRADTQYF.

The chain carries TRBV10-3 and TRBJ2-1; 10 positions match TRBD2. V shed 3 bases, J shed 8 bases, and the junction held 10 bases outside the gene matches. The germline V gene has CDR1 ENHRY and CDR2 SYGVKD. This CDR3 has 16 residues. CDR3 in DNA: TGTGCCATCAGTGATTTACTAGCGGGGACGAGGGATGAGCAGTTCTTC. Its translation is CAISDLLAGTRDEQFF.

The V call is TRBV30, the J call TRBJ1-5, with TRBD1 identical over 7 bases. Germline assignment: CDR1 GTSNPN and CDR2 SVGIG (reference sequence). Losses at the gene ends were 2 bases for V and 4 bases for J; bases not matched to a gene: 5. This CDR3 contains 14 residues. In DNA, the CDR3 is TGTGCCTGGAGTACAGGGGCTGCTAATCAGCCCCAGCATTTT. It specifies CAWSTGAANQPQHF.

This chain links TRBV2 with TRBJ2-3; D is unresolved. Trimming cost V 0 bases and J 8 bases, with 15 bases left between them. CDR3 length: 15 amino acids. Germline V gives CDR1 SNHLY, CDR2 FYNNEI. CDR3 nucleotides: TGTGCCAGCAGTGAAGCTGACGTCGGAGTGGGTACGCAGTATTTT. This translates into CASSEADVGVGTQYF.

The count of this clone is one. The CDR3 loop is CASSAAGTSGGAFYNEQFF. In nucleotides, the CDR3 is TGTGCCAGCAGCGCCGCCGGGACTAGCGGGGGGGCGTTCTACAATGAGCAGTTCTTC. The chain employs TRBV7-2 and TRBJ2-1; TRBD2 matches at 16 bases. The CDR3 length is 19 residues. Germline assignment: CDR1 SGHTA and CDR2 FQGNSA. With V trimmed by 5 bases and J by 3 bases, 10 bases remained unmatched.

The V gene is TRBV5-8, the J gene TRBJ1-4, with D perhaps TRBD1 (6 bases). Germline values: CDR1 SGHTS, CDR2 YDEGEE. Trimming cost V 0 bases and J 1 base, with 13 bases left between them. CDR3 length: 17 amino acids. The CDR3: CASSLAWGRGTNEKLFF. The DNA of the CDR3 is TGTGCCAGCAGCTTGGCGTGGGGGCGAGGAACTAATGAAAAACTGTTTTTT.

The chain joins TRBV6-6 to TRBJ1-3; D is unresolved. Looked up from germline, CDR1 is MNHNY and CDR2 is SVGAGI (reference sequence). Trimming took 0 bases from V and 0 from J, leaving 9 bases between them. The CDR3 has 16 residues. The DNA for the CDR3 is TGTGCCAGCAGTTACTCTCAGGAAGGCTCTGGAAACACCATATATTTT. Translation gives CASSYSQEGSGNTIYF.

This clone turned up a few times. This chain joins TRBV4-3 and TRBJ1-2; 9 nucleotides agree with TRBD1. V was pared by 0 bases and J by 4 bases, with 6 bases of the junction left unmatched. From germline, CDR1 is LGHNA and CDR2 YSLEER. There are 16 residues in the CDR3. The CDR3 bases are TGCGCCAGCAGCCAAGATCGGGGGACAGGGCGCTATGGCTACACCTTC. It yields the protein CASSQDRGTGRYGYTF.

This chain connects TRBV6-4 to TRBJ1-5; 9 nucleotides line up with TRBD1. The ends lost 3 bases at V and 9 bases at J; junction bases unmatched: 9. This CDR3 has 15 residues. In germline, CDR1 is MRHNA, CDR2 SNTAGT. CDR3 sequence: CASSETGGAHRPQHF. Here the CDR3 DNA reads TGTGCCAGCAGTGAAACAGGGGGCGCACATAGGCCCCAGCATTTT.

The rearrangement links TRBV4-3 to TRBJ1-4; D call uncertain. The CDR3 is 16 residues long. Per germline, CDR1 LGHNA and CDR2 YSLEER. The V end was cut by 2 bases, the J end by 7 bases, with 17 bases between. The CDR3 spells CASSQQYRMLAEKLFF. Written as DNA, the CDR3 is TGCGCCAGCAGCCAACAGTATCGTATGTTGGCTGAAAAACTGTTTTTT.

J is TRBJ2-5 and V is TRBV5-1; 9 nucleotides match TRBD1. Germline CDR1 is SGHRS and CDR2 is YFSETQ. V was pared by 0 bases and J by 3 bases, with 6 bases of the junction left unmatched. The CDR3 has 16 residues. CDR3 protein: CASSLGTGDWEETQYF. The CDR3 coding sequence is TGCGCCAGCAGCTTGGGGACAGGGGATTGGGAAGAGACCCAGTACTTC.

The chain combines TRBV18 with TRBJ1-5; 7 bases line up with TRBD1. Germline CDR1 and CDR2: KGHSH and LQKENI. The CDR3 covers 15 residues. V shed 3 bases, J shed 5 bases, and the junction held 7 bases outside the gene matches. In nucleotides, the CDR3 is TGTGCCAGCTCACCTACCCGGGACAGAGATCAGCCCCAGCATTTT. It specifies CASSPTRDRDQPQHF.

The genes are TRBV5-1 and TRBJ2-5, with 12 bases that match TRBD2. The germline V gene encodes CDR1 SGHRS and CDR2 YFSETQ. The CDR3 is made up of 13 amino acids. J lost 5 bases, V lost 5 bases, and 1 base had no gene match. The CDR3 coding sequence is TGCGCCAGCAGGACTAGCGGGGGTGAGACCCAGTACTTC. Its translation: CASRTSGGETQYF. The full variable domain, with the rest looked up from reference TRBV5-1 and TRBJ2-5, is KAGVTQTPRYLIKTRGQQVTLSCSPISGHRSVSWYQQTPGQGLQFLFEYFSETQRNKGNFPGRFSGRQFSNSRSEMNVSTLELGDSALYLCASRTSGGETQYFGPGTRLLVL.

This clone was detected a few times. The chain has TRBV27 and TRBJ1-4; D is ambiguous. V was clipped by 3 bases and J by 2 bases, with 4 bases between them. Per the germline V gene, CDR1 is MNHEY and CDR2 is SMNVEV (reference sequence). The CDR3 length is 13 residues. The DNA for the CDR3 is TGTGCCAGCAGTTTCAGGACTAATGAAAAACTGTTTTTT. Translation gives CASSFRTNEKLFF.

The genes are TRBV5-1 and TRBJ1-4; 7 nucleotides match TRBD1. Germline V gene lookup returns CDR1 SGHRS and CDR2 YFSETQ. J gave up 4 bases and V 1 base, and 4 bases lay outside the gene matches. The CDR3 loop spans 15 amino acids. CDR3 DNA: TGCGCCAGCAGCTTGACAGGGGTCGGTAATGAAAAACTGTTTTTT. This sequence encodes CASSLTGVGNEKLFF.

This clone was observed once. The chain links TRBV4-1 to TRBJ1-1, with D possibly being TRBD1 (5 bases). V gave up 0 bases and J gave up 1 base, with 12 bases separating them. Germline-derived CDR1 and CDR2 are MGHRA and YSYEKL. CDR3 size: 16 residues. CDR3 nucleotide sequence: TGCGCCAGCAGCCAAGATGGGGGGGGGACGAACACTGAAGCTTTCTTT. Amino acid sequence: CASSQDGGGTNTEAFF.

V usage is TRBV6-4 and J usage is TRBJ2-1, with D perhaps matching TRBD1 (5 bases). This CDR3 region has 17 residues. With 7 bases removed from V and 2 bases from J, the gap between germline ends came to 21 bases. Germline assignment: CDR1 MRHNA and CDR2 SNTAGT. As DNA, the CDR3 is TGTGCCAGCATACACCAGGGAACCAGCAGGACCTACAATGAGCAGTTCTTC. It is translated as CASIHQGTSRTYNEQFF.

The rearrangement links TRBV6-1 to TRBJ1-6; D is uncertain. Germline V gene sequence: CDR1 MNHNS, CDR2 SASEGT. Trimming removed 1 base at V and 0 bases at J, with 7 bases between. This CDR3 comprises 16 residues. CDR3 sequence (DNA): TGTGCCAGCAGTGAAGTGGTCAGCTCCTATAATTCACCCCTCCACTTT. Protein: CASSEVVSSYNSPLHF.

In this sample, this clone turned up a few times. The genes are TRBV5-6 and TRBJ1-1, with D uncertain. Germline-derived CDR1 and CDR2 are SGHDT and YYEEEE. This CDR3 is 14 amino acids long. The V end was cut by 0 bases, the J end by 0 bases, with 6 bases between. The CDR3 protein is CASSLVLVNTEAFF. In DNA form, the CDR3 reads TGTGCCAGCAGCTTGGTCCTAGTGAACACTGAAGCTTTCTTT. The full variable domain, with the rest looked up from reference TRBV5-6 and TRBJ1-1, is DAGVTQSPTHLIKTRGQQVTLRCSPKSGHDTVSWYQQALGQGPQFIFQYYEEEERQRGNFPDRFSGHQFPNYSSELNVNALLLGDSALYLCASSLVLVNTEAFFGQGTRLTVV.

This clone appeared a few times. The CDR3 reads CASSPGQGDTEAFF. CDR3 nucleotide sequence: TGTGCCAGCAGCCCGGGACAGGGGGACACTGAAGCTTTCTTT. The chain carries TRBV5-4 and TRBJ1-1; TRBD1 agrees at 11 bases. V was clipped by 4 bases and J by 3 bases; unmatched bases: 2. The V gene's germline CDR1 is SGHNT and CDR2 YYREEE (reference sequence). The CDR3 covers 14 residues.

The chain carries TRBV29-1 and TRBJ1-2; D gene uncertain. The germline CDR1 and CDR2 sequences are SQVTM and ANQGSEA. The length of the CDR3 is 14 residues. V was shortened by 3 bases and J by 0 bases, with 11 bases between the two germline ends. The CDR3 DNA is TGCAGCGTTGACCCACTAAAAGCTAACTATGGCTACACCTTC. Translated: CSVDPLKANYGYTF.